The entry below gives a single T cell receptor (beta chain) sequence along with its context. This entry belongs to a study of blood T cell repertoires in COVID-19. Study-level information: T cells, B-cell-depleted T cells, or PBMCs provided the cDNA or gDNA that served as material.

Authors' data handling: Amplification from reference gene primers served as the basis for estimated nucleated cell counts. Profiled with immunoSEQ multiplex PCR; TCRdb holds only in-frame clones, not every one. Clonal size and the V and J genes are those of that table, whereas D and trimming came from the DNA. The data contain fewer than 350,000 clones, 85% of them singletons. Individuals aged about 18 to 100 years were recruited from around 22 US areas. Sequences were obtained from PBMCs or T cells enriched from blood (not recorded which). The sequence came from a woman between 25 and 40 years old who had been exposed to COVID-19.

CDR3 nucleotide sequence: TGTGCCAGCAGCTTTGAGGGGGCGAAGAATGAAAAACTGTTTTTT. Residues: CASSFEGAKNEKLFF. The rearrangement links TRBV7-9 to TRBJ1-4; TRBD1 agrees at 7 bases. CDR1 and CDR2 (germline): SEHNR, FQNEAQ (reference sequence). Germline trimming cut 3 bases from V and 5 bases from J; bases unmatched to any gene: 6. CDR3 length: 15 residues.